The text below deals with one T cell receptor (beta chain). Its antigen is still unknown. This could be a read error, since a much larger clone is one nucleotide away. This specimen comes from a study of glioma-infiltrating T cells. Background on the study: Glioma patients had dexamethasone for six or fewer days before surgery.

The germline CDR1 and CDR2 sequences are DFQATT and SNEGSKA (reference sequence). This CDR3 is 15 amino acids long. Trimming removed 5 bases from V and 3 bases from J, with 17 bases in between. Using RNA template, CDR3s of TCR alpha and beta were amplified with iRepertoire arm-PCR. TCRdb reprocessed the multiplex PCR reads via MiXCR and lists one record per CDR3 protein. The repertoire has around 390,000 distinct CDR3 sequences, 41% of them found once; the top ten carry around 12%. General study points: Gliomas, especially low-grade, showed above-expected tissue-blood divergence; non-neoplastic patients showed below. CDR3 overlap between tissue and blood was very small.

This receptor was identified in a human donor with low-grade glioma or glioblastoma, undergoing nonglioma brain surgery, or in good health (not recorded which). Sequencing was performed on glioma tissue, nonneoplastic brain tissue, or PBMCs (not recorded which). The chain links TRBV20-1 to TRBJ1-5; tentative D call: TRBD1 (6 bases). The CDR3 protein is CSARGGRGYNQPQHF. CDR3 DNA sequence: TGCAGTGCTCGAGGGGGGCGGGGGTACAATCAGCCCCAGCATTTT.